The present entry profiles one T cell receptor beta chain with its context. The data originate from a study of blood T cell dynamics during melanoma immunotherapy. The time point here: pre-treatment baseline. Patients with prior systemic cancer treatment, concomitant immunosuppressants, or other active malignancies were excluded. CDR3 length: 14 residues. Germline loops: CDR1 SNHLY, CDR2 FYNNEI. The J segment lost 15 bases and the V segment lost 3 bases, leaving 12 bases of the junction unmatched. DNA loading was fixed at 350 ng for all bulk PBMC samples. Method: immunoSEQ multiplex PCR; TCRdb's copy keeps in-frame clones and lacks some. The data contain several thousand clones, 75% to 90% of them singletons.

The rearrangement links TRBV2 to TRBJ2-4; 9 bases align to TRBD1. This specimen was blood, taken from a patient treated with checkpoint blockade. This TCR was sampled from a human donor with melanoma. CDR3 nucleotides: TGTGCCAGCAGTGAGTTCCTCACAGGGGGCGTAGGGTACTTC. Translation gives CASSEFLTGGVGYF.